These 16 T cell receptor beta chains were all obtained from the same sample, sequenced in a study of PD-1 blockade in mismatch repair-deficient tumors. Generated by immunoSEQ multiplex PCR, the TCRdb table keeps only in-frame clones and is missing some. The sample carries 120,000 or so clones, about 88% recorded once. Sample: peripheral blood, taken 44 weeks after starting pembrolizumab. The receptor source for this set is an adult with mismatch repair-deficient cancer.

The CDR3 here is CASAHRDRPSYGYTF. The CDR3 DNA follows: TGTGCCAGCGCACATAGGGACAGGCCTTCCTATGGCTACACCTTC. The rearrangement uses TRBV27 and TRBJ1-2, with 8 bases fitting TRBD1. The V and J ends lost 8 bases and 4 bases, in that order; junction bases with no gene match: 12. CDR1 MNHEY and CDR2 SMNVEV come from the germline V gene (reference sequence). This CDR3 spans 15 amino acids.

This chain uses TRBV5-6 with TRBJ2-7, with D perhaps TRBD1 or TRBD2 (5 bases each). CDR1 is SGHDT, CDR2 YYEEEE, per germline. The CDR3 runs to 15 residues. Trimming removed 0 bases at V and 3 bases at J, with 13 bases between. CDR3 nucleotide sequence: TGTGCCAGCAGCTTGGGGCAGGGAGTCTTCTACGAGCAGTACTTC. Amino acids: CASSLGQGVFYEQYF.

This clone was seen only a few times. The chain couples TRBV10-3 to TRBJ2-1; 8 bases agree with TRBD1. The CDR3 contains 14 residues. V shed 11 bases and J 7 bases; nucleotides not matched to a gene: 13. The germline gives CDR1 ENHRY, CDR2 SYGVKD. CDR3 sequence (DNA): TGTGCCTCCTTTGGGACAGGAGAAAAAAATGAGCAGTTCTTC. Residues: CASFGTGEKNEQFF.

The CDR3 coding sequence is TGTGCCAGCAGTTACTCGGCGAGCGGGAGGGTCGATACGCAGTATTTT. This codes for CASSYSASGRVDTQYF. The chain recombines TRBV6-5 with TRBJ2-3; 10 bases line up with TRBD2. CDR3 length: 16 residues. With V trimmed by 0 bases and J by 6 bases, 6 bases remained unmatched. Germline V gene lookup returns CDR1 MNHEY and CDR2 SVGAGI.

V usage is TRBV29-1 and J usage is TRBJ2-1, with no clear D. Between the trimmed V and J ends, which lost 0 bases and 7 bases, there was a span of 10 bases. Per the germline V gene, CDR1 is SQVTM and CDR2 is ANQGSEA. CDR3 length equals 13 residues. The CDR3 loop reads CSVEDSRKNEQFF. The CDR3 nucleotides are TGCAGCGTTGAAGATTCCAGGAAGAATGAGCAGTTCTTC.

This clone has just a few counts. The chain is built from TRBV19 and TRBJ1-5, with 8 positions matching TRBD1. CDR3 length: 15 residues. V gave up 3 bases and J gave up 5 bases; unmatched junction bases: 6. The V gene's germline CDR1 is LNHDA and CDR2 SQIVND (reference sequence). CDR3 sequence (DNA): TGTGCCAGTAGTATCCCGGGGACAGGAGATCAGCCCCAGCATTTT. This translates into CASSIPGTGDQPQHF.

This clone was observed a few times. The chain has TRBV7-2 and TRBJ2-7; TRBD1 agrees at 10 bases. The germline V gene encodes CDR1 SGHTA and CDR2 FQGNSA. This CDR3 has 15 residues. V trimming: 3 bases; J trimming: 4 bases; junction bases outside the gene matches: 6. The CDR3 is CASSLRQGAIYEQYF. Here the CDR3 DNA reads TGTGCCAGCAGCTTGAGACAGGGGGCGATTTACGAGCAGTACTTC. The whole variable domain, filled in from reference TRBV7-2 and TRBJ2-7, reads GAGVSQSPSNKVTEKGKDVELRCDPISGHTALYWYRQSLGQGLEFLIYFQGNSAPDKSGLPSDRFSAERTGGSVSTLTIQRTQQEDSAVYLCASSLRQGAIYEQYFGPGTRLTVT.

The V call is TRBV15, the J call TRBJ2-1, with D possibly TRBD2 on 5 matching bases. V was cut by 6 bases and J by 0 bases, with 15 bases left in between. The V gene's germline CDR1 is LNHNV and CDR2 YYDKDF (reference sequence). The CDR3 runs 16 residues. The CDR3 region has the DNA TGTGCCACCAGTAGCCCCGGGGATAGCTCCTACAATGAGCAGTTCTTC. Amino acid sequence: CATSSPGDSSYNEQFF.

This clone is a singleton in its sample. The gene calls are TRBV19 and TRBJ2-3; D ambiguous. This CDR3 has 13 residues. V shed 4 bases and J shed 6 bases, with 11 bases lying between them. The V gene's germline CDR1 is LNHDA and CDR2 SQIVND (reference sequence). This CDR3 reads CASSTQAGDTQYF. The CDR3 coding sequence is TGTGCCAGTAGTACCCAAGCTGGGGATACGCAGTATTTT.

This clone was counted a single time. The chain carries TRBV5-5 and TRBJ2-7; 10 bases fit TRBD1. The CDR3 totals 15 residues. Germline loops: CDR1 SGHKS, CDR2 YYEKEE (reference sequence). V gave up 2 bases and J gave up 5 bases; unmatched junction bases: 7. This CDR3 is CASSFLTGGLHEQYF. CDR3 coding DNA: TGTGCCAGCAGCTTTTTGACAGGGGGCTTACACGAGCAGTACTTC.

This clone was detected once. The V and J genes are TRBV5-6 and TRBJ2-7; D gene uncertain. The CDR3 spans 17 residues. Germline loops: CDR1 SGHDT, CDR2 YYEEEE. V dropped 1 base and J dropped 0 bases, with 17 bases sitting between them. The CDR3 bases are TGTGCCAGCAGCTTGAAGTTTATGGGTCAGAGCTCCTACGAGCAGTACTTC. Its protein product is CASSLKFMGQSSYEQYF.

This clone was observed a single time. The rearrangement links TRBV28 to TRBJ2-3; 9 positions agree with TRBD2. The CDR3 has 15 amino acids. V lost 4 bases, J lost 9 bases, and 11 bases stayed unmatched. Germline V gives CDR1 MDHEN, CDR2 SYDVKM. The CDR3 is CASSSSGRRIGTQYF. The CDR3 DNA reads as TGTGCCAGCAGTTCGAGCGGGAGGCGAATTGGGACGCAGTATTTT.

This sequence joins TRBV5-6 and TRBJ2-1, with TRBD2 matching 11 bases. Looked up from germline, CDR1 is SGHDT and CDR2 is YYEEEE. Trimming at V came to 5 bases and at J to 10 bases, leaving 14 bases not matched to a gene. The CDR3 runs to 16 residues. Here the CDR3 DNA reads TGTGCCAGCAGGTCTCTGAATAGCGGGAGGGCCGGGGAGCAGTTCTTC. Its protein product is CASRSLNSGRAGEQFF.

The CDR3 sequence is CATRDTALGQYF. In DNA, the CDR3 is TGCGCCACCCGGGACACGGCGTTAGGGCAGTACTTC. V gene TRBV10-2 combines with J gene TRBJ2-7, with D perhaps TRBD1 (6 bases). The CDR3 has 12 residues. CDR1 and CDR2 (germline): WSHSY, SAAADI. V shed 10 bases and J shed 9 bases, with 19 bases lying between them.

Written as DNA, the CDR3 is TGCGCCAGCAGCTTGGGGCTAGCGGGAGCAACAGATACGCAGTATTTT. It translates to CASSLGLAGATDTQYF. V and J are TRBV5-1 and TRBJ2-3; TRBD2 matches 10 bases. Germline assignment: CDR1 SGHRS and CDR2 YFSETQ. The CDR3 totals 16 residues. With 0 bases clipped from V and 3 bases from J, the junction kept 4 bases outside the gene matches.

The V call is TRBV7-9, the J call TRBJ2-2; D gene uncertain. Trimming left V 8 bases short and J 6 bases short, with 19 bases between. This CDR3 comprises 15 residues. The germline V gene has CDR1 SEHNR and CDR2 FQNEAQ (reference sequence). The CDR3 nucleotides are TGTGCCAGCGAGGCGACTTCCATGAAGTCCGGGGAGCTGTTTTTT. Translated: CASEATSMKSGELFF.